This T cell receptor beta chain was documented in a study of identical twins. The study's findings and limits: Alpha sequences out of frame and shared by twins had excess low generation probability.

The CDR3 covers 13 residues. Per germline, CDR1 DFQATT and CDR2 SNEGSKA (reference sequence). V was pared by 2 bases and J by 5 bases, with 11 bases between. Using its own MiXCR run on the 5' RACE reads, TCRdb lists one record per CDR3 protein. This sample has 1.5 million to 2 million distinct CDR3 sequences; about 32% occur once, and the top ten carry 0.25% to 0.3%. Healthy Caucasians alone served as donors. This clonotype showed up just a few times. Its antigen is still unknown. This clonotype was sampled from a newborn girl in good health. The sequenced material came from cord blood. The chain carries TRBV20-1 and TRBJ2-3; D is perhaps TRBD2 (5 bases). The CDR3, as DNA: TGCAGTGCTAGATCCGGGGAACGAGATACGCAGTATTTT. This encodes CSARSGERDTQYF.